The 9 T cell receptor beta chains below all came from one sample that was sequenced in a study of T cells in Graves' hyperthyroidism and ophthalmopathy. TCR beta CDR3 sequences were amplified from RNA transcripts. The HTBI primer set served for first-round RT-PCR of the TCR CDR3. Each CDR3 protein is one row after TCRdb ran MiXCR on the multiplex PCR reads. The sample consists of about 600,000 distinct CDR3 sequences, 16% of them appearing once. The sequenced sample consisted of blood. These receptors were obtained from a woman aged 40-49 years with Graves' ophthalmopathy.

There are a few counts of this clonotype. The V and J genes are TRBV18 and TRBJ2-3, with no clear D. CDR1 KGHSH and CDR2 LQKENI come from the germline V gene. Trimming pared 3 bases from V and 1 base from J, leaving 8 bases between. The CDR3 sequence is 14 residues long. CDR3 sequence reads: CASSPPAGTDTQYF. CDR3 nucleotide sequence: TGTGCCAGCTCACCCCCAGCCGGCACAGATACGCAGTATTTT.

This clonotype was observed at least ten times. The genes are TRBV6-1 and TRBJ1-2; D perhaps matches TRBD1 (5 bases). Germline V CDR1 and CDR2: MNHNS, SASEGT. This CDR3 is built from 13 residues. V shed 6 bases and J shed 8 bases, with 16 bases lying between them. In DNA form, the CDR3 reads TGTGCCAGCAGGCCGACAGAGAGACGGGGCTACACCTTC. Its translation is CASRPTERRGYTF.

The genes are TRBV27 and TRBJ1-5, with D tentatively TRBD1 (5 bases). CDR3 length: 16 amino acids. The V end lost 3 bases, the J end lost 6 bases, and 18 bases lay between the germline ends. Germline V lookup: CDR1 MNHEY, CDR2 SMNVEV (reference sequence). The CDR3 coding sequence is TGTGCCAGCAGTTTTTATAGCACCGGGGGAATTCAGCCCCAGCATTTT. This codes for CASSFYSTGGIQPQHF.

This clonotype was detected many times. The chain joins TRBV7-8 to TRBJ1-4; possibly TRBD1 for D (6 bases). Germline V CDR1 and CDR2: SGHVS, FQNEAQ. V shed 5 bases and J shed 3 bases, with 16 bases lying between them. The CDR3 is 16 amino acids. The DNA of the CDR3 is TGTGCCAGCAGCGGCCGGAGGGGGGTCGCTAATGAAAAACTGTTTTTT. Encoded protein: CASSGRRGVANEKLFF.

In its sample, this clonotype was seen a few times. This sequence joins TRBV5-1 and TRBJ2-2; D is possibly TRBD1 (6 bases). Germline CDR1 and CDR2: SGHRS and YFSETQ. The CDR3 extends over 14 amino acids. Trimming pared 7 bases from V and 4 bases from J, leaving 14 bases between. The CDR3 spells CASCTGIGTGELFF. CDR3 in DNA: TGCGCCAGCTGCACAGGGATCGGCACCGGGGAGCTGTTTTTT.

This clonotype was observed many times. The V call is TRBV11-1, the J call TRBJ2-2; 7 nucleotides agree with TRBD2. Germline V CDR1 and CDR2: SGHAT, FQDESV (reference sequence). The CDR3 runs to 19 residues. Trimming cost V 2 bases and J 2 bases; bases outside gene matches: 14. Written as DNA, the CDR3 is TGTGCCAGCAGCTTACAGTACGGGGGGTCCGACGTTAACACCGGGGAGCTGTTTTTT. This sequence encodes CASSLQYGGSDVNTGELFF.

CDR3 region: CASSVGVGFTYEQYF. CDR3 DNA: TGTGCCAGCAGCGTAGGGGTGGGTTTCACCTACGAGCAGTACTTC. The gene calls are TRBV9 and TRBJ2-7; D is unclear. Trimming left V 0 bases short and J 2 bases short, with 12 bases between. Per the germline V gene, CDR1 is SGDLS and CDR2 is YYNGEE. The CDR3 runs to 15 residues. The full variable domain, completed using reference TRBV9 and TRBJ2-7, is DSGVTQTPKHLITATGQRVTLRCSPRSGDLSVYWYQQSLDQGLQFLIQYYNGEERAKGNILERFSAQQFPDLHSELNLSSLELGDSALYFCASSVGVGFTYEQYFGPGTRLTVT.

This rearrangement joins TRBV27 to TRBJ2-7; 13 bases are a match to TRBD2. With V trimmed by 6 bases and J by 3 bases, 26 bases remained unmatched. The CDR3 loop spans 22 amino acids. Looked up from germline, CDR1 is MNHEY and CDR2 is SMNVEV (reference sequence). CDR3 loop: CASSFRPNRTGLAGVRFYEQYF. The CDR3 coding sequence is TGTGCCAGCAGCTTCCGCCCCAACAGAACTGGACTAGCGGGAGTTCGATTCTACGAGCAGTACTTC.

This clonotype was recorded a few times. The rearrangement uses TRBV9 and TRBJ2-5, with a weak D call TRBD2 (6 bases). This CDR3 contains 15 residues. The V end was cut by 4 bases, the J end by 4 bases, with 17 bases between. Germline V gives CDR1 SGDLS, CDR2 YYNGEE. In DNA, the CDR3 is TGTGCCAGCAGCCCCCAAACTAGCTTAGGAGAGACCCAGTACTTC. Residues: CASSPQTSLGETQYF.